Shown below are 12 T cell receptor beta chains from a single sample sequenced in a study of human T cells and chemical hapten exposure. TCRdb recomputed calls from the RACE reads with MiXCR, one row per CDR3 protein. The sample carries roughly 260,000 distinct CDR3 sequences, about 9% recorded once. The time point was: pre-sensitization, week 0. The treatment here: therapeutic diphenylcyclopropenone sensitization with weekly scalp DPC. This specimen consisted of whole blood, obtained in connection with sensitization to the hapten diphenylcyclopropenone (DPC). The receptors shown here come from a woman between 40 and 55 years old with alopecia areata. Some clones in this sample may be carry-over from other donors' samples.

In its sample, this clonotype was seen many times. The chain carries TRBV12-3 or TRBV12-4 and TRBJ2-7; D is uncertain. The germline V and J ends were trimmed by 3 bases and 4 bases, with 10 bases remaining between them. CDR3 length: 13 amino acids. The CDR3 sequence: CASSFLAEYEQYF. The DNA for the CDR3 is TGTGCCAGCAGTTTTTTAGCAGAATACGAGCAGTACTTC.

Only a few counts were recorded for this clonotype. The chain couples TRBV9 to TRBJ2-3; possibly TRBD2 for D (5 bases). The V gene lost 6 bases and the J gene lost 1 base, with 12 bases spanning the gap. There are 14 residues in the CDR3. Germline V gene data show CDR1 as SGDLS and CDR2 as YYNGEE. CDR3 nucleotide sequence: TGTGCCAGCAAGTCGGATAGCGGCACAGATACGCAGTATTTT. It is translated as CASKSDSGTDTQYF.

This clonotype was seen more than once but under ten times. This chain uses TRBV4-1 with TRBJ1-3; D unclear. V was trimmed by 4 bases and J by 0 bases, leaving 10 bases between them. Germline V gene lookup returns CDR1 MGHRA and CDR2 YSYEKL. This CDR3 contains 15 residues. CDR3 in amino acids: CASSPSLTSGNTIYF. DNA of the CDR3: TGCGCCAGCAGCCCTAGCTTGACCTCTGGAAACACCATATATTTT.

This clonotype was seen at least ten times. J is TRBJ1-1 and V is TRBV3-1; the D is unclear. Germline loops: CDR1 LGHDT, CDR2 YNNKEL (reference sequence). V lost 1 base, J lost 0 bases, and 3 bases lay in between. This CDR3 region has 13 residues. The CDR3 DNA sequence: TGTGCCAGCAGCCAAGGACTGAACACTGAAGCTTTCTTT. Its protein product is CASSQGLNTEAFF. Using reference TRBV3-1 and TRBJ1-1 for the parts outside the CDR3, the full variable domain is DTAVSQTPKYLVTQMGNDKSIKCEQNLGHDTMYWYKQDSKKFLKIMFSYNNKELIINETVPNRFSPKSPDKAHLNLHINSLELGDSAVYFCASSQGLNTEAFFGQGTRLTVV.

There are a few counts of this clonotype. The chain uses TRBV6-6 and TRBJ2-7; 7 positions agree with TRBD2. The ends lost 3 bases at V and 2 bases at J; junction bases unmatched: 7. CDR1 and CDR2 from the germline V gene are MNHNY and SVGAGI (reference sequence). This CDR3 contains 15 residues. CDR3 bases: TGTGCCAGCAGTTATCTTGGACTAGTCACCTACGAGCAGTACTTC. It is translated as CASSYLGLVTYEQYF.

This clonotype has only a few counts. V and J are TRBV6-6 and TRBJ1-5; TRBD1 aligns across 7 bases. In germline, CDR1 is MNHNY, CDR2 SVGAGI (reference sequence). V dropped 6 bases and J dropped 10; count of bases not matched to a gene: 6. The CDR3 runs 12 residues. In DNA, the CDR3 is TGTGCCAGCAGCCAGGGGGGCAACCCCCAGCATTTT. Amino acids: CASSQGGNPQHF.

This chain links TRBV11-2 with TRBJ2-7; D is possibly TRBD1 or TRBD2 (5 bases each). CDR1 and CDR2 from the germline V gene are SGHAT and FQNNGV. This CDR3 region has 15 residues. V was pared by 1 base and J by 0 bases, with 10 bases between. The CDR3: CASSLVSGSSYEQYF. CDR3 in DNA: TGTGCCAGCAGCTTAGTTTCAGGGAGCTCCTACGAGCAGTACTTC. Based on the CDR3 plus reference TRBV11-2 and TRBJ2-7, the full variable domain is EAGVAQSPRYKIIEKRQSVAFWCNPISGHATLYWYQQILGQGPKLLIQFQNNGVVDDSQLPKDRFSAERLKGVDSTLKIQPAKLEDSAVYLCASSLVSGSSYEQYFGPGTRLTVT.

This clonotype was seen only a few times. V is TRBV24-1 and J is TRBJ2-2; a weak D match, TRBD2 (6 bases). Germline V gene lookup returns CDR1 KGHDR and CDR2 SFDVKD. V was cut by 8 bases and J by 2 bases, with 11 bases left in between. CDR3 length: 14 residues. The CDR3 nucleotides read TGTGCCACCACCGGGCGGGGTAACACCGGGGAGCTGTTTTTT. Amino acids: CATTGRGNTGELFF.

Many counts were recorded for this clonotype. V usage is TRBV9 and J usage is TRBJ2-2; D unclear. The CDR3 sequence is 16 residues long. The V end lost 1 base, the J end lost 5 bases, and 15 bases lay between the germline ends. CDR1 is SGDLS, CDR2 YYNGEE, per germline. CDR3 sequence reads: CASSVLAGVNTGELFF. The CDR3 bases are TGTGCCAGCAGCGTATTGGCCGGAGTAAATACCGGGGAGCTGTTTTTT.

This clonotype was counted many times. This chain connects TRBV7-6 to TRBJ1-5; TRBD1 aligns across 9 bases. V lost 1 base to trimming and J lost 6 bases; unmatched junction nucleotides: 4. This CDR3 region has 15 residues. Germline V gene lookup returns CDR1 SGHVS and CDR2 FNYEAQ. The CDR3 region has the DNA TGTGCCAGCAGCTTAGAGGGACAGGGAGGTCAGCCCCAGCATTTT. This codes for CASSLEGQGGQPQHF.

This sequence joins TRBV7-2 and TRBJ2-3; 9 bases line up with TRBD2. CDR1 is SGHTA, CDR2 FQGNSA, per germline. This CDR3 is 15 amino acids long. Trimming cost V 5 bases and J 5 bases; bases outside gene matches: 8. The CDR3 region is CASSPRGGRVDTQYF. The CDR3 region has the DNA TGTGCCAGCAGCCCGCGGGGCGGGAGGGTAGATACGCAGTATTTT.

The table lists this clonotype with a few counts. This rearrangement joins TRBV5-5 to TRBJ1-1, with D unclear. Germline CDR1 is SGHKS and CDR2 is YYEKEE (reference sequence). Trimming took 4 bases from V and 10 from J, leaving 20 bases between them. The CDR3 totals 14 residues. The CDR3 spells CASSQEKARGRAFF. Here the CDR3 DNA reads TGTGCCAGCAGCCAAGAGAAAGCCCGAGGACGAGCTTTCTTT.